This TCR beta chain was recovered during a study of blood T cell repertoires in COVID-19. The wider study: Symptom resolution, clearance, or two negative PCRs marked the recovered donors of Cohort 3. T cells, B-cell-depleted T cells, or PBMCs supplied cDNA or gDNA.

The repertoire was sequenced with immunoSEQ multiplex PCR; TCRdb's copy has only in-frame clones and lacks some. The sample has 210,000 or so clones, around 85% seen once. This clone was seen a handful of times. Cohort allocation depended upon clinical history that participants reported. The ends lost 1 base at V and 3 bases at J; junction bases unmatched: 3. CDR1 LNHNV and CDR2 YYDKDF come from the germline V gene (reference sequence). The CDR3 runs 15 residues. The chain uses TRBV15 and TRBJ1-3, with 7 bases aligning to TRBD1. The sequenced sample consisted of PBMCs or T cells enriched from blood (not recorded which). The receptor was isolated from a woman aged 50 to 65 in a cohort exposed to, infected with or recovered from COVID-19 (not recorded which). Written as DNA, the CDR3 is TGTGCCACCAGCAGAGTCGGACAGGTTGGAAACACCATATATTTT. It encodes CATSRVGQVGNTIYF.